This entry lists 7 T cell receptor beta chains sequenced from one sample in a study of vaccination effects on CD4 cells after COVID-19. Using viral peptide pools, the ViraFEST assay grew out antigen-specific CD4+ T cells prior to sequencing. Upon completion of about 10 days in culture, CD4+ T cells were isolated. A PCR test confirmed that the person had SARS-CoV-2 infection between March and December 2020. TCRdb's copy holds only in-frame clones and misses some; the assay was immunoSEQ multiplex PCR. The repertoire holds 17,000 or so clones, with 60% to 80% as singletons. Which antigens these TCRs recognize remains unknown. The sample in question was CD4+ T cells from PBMCs cultured with SARS-CoV-2 spike peptides, obtained before COVID-19 vaccination. The receptors were gathered from a human donor who had a prior SARS-CoV-2 infection.

V and J are TRBV27 and TRBJ1-4; 10 bases are shared with TRBD1. The V gene end was trimmed by 3 bases and the J gene end by 11 bases; junction bases not matched to a gene: 9. Germline V gene sequence: CDR1 MNHEY, CDR2 SMNVEV (reference sequence). There are 15 residues in the CDR3. The CDR3 region has the DNA TGTGCCAGCAGTTTTCCCGGGGACAGGGGTAGTAAACTGTTTTTT. It translates to CASSFPGDRGSKLFF.

CDR3 in amino acids: CASSQDPGARLAGTDTQYF. CDR3 DNA sequence: TGCGCCAGCAGCCAAGATCCAGGAGCGAGATTAGCGGGCACAGATACGCAGTATTTT. The chain is built from TRBV4-3 and TRBJ2-3; tentatively, D is TRBD2 (6 bases). The CDR3 extends over 19 amino acids. Germline CDR1 reads LGHNA; CDR2 reads YSLEER. V shed 0 bases and J shed 1 base, with 20 bases lying between them.

The chain joins TRBV3-1 (or the pseudogene TRBV3-2) to TRBJ1-2, with no clear D. Germline V gene sequence: CDR1 LGHDT, CDR2 YNNKEL (reference sequence). V shed 1 base and J shed 4 bases, with 10 bases lying between them. The CDR3 has 14 residues. The CDR3 loop reads CASSQAGDTYGYTF. The CDR3 nucleotides are TGTGCCAGCAGCCAAGCCGGAGACACCTATGGCTACACCTTC.

The rearrangement links TRBV21-1 to TRBJ2-7; TRBD1 reflects the table's D call only, with no check against the DNA. TRBV21-1 is tagged as a pseudogene. This CDR3 region has 15 residues. CDR3 protein: CASSKERGRGYEQYF. CDR3 nucleotide sequence: TGTGCCAGCAGCAAAGAGAGGGGGCGCGGCTACGAGCAGTACTTC.

The chain has TRBV6-5 and TRBJ2-1, with 8 positions matching TRBD2. CDR3 length equals 15 residues. V trimming: 1 base; J trimming: 9 bases; junction bases outside the gene matches: 8. CDR1 and CDR2 (germline): MNHEY, SVGAGI. This CDR3 reads CASSYYQREKTEQFF. In DNA, the CDR3 is TGTGCCAGCAGTTACTACCAGCGGGAGAAAACTGAGCAGTTCTTC.

This clone occurred a few times. The rearrangement joins TRBV18 to TRBJ1-3; tentative D call: TRBD1 (6 bases). Trimming pared 3 bases from V and 0 bases from J, leaving 12 bases between. Germline V CDR1 and CDR2: KGHSH, LQKENI. CDR3 size: 16 residues. The CDR3 DNA sequence: TGTGCCAGCTCACCCAGAGACAGGTCCTCTGGAAACACCATATATTTT. Protein sequence: CASSPRDRSSGNTIYF.

This chain uses TRBV19 with TRBJ2-7, with 8 bases identical to TRBD2. Germline lookup yields CDR1 LNHDA and CDR2 SQIVND (reference sequence). CDR3 length: 15 amino acids. J lost 6 bases, V lost 3 bases, and 10 bases had no gene match. The CDR3 spells CASSIDSGTRGEQYF. The DNA of the CDR3 is TGTGCCAGTAGTATCGATTCGGGGACTAGGGGCGAGCAGTACTTC.